The entry that follows covers one T cell receptor (beta chain) sequence. Its antigen is still unknown. Primers for the PCR totalled 60 Vbeta and 13 Jbeta. TCRdb's copy holds only in-frame clones and misses some; the assay was immunoSEQ multiplex PCR. Of 130,000 to 150,000 clones in the sample, 78% were seen once. Healthy bone marrow donors made up the donor group. Nominally healthy donors provided the samples, though records likely missed some immune exposures. Unmatched junction bases numbered 6, after V lost 6 bases and J lost 5 bases. Germline assignment: CDR1 MNHEY and CDR2 SVGAGI. The CDR3 has 14 residues. This specimen comes from a study of cytomegalovirus exposure and HLA in healthy donors. Study conclusions and caveats: The presence/absence work took it that sequencing depth was about the same across donors. Differences between HLA loci emerged in a later analysis of TCR association rates, with DRB1 most and HLA-C fewest.

The sample taken for sequencing was PBMCs. The gene calls are TRBV6-5 and TRBJ1-4; 7 nucleotides align to TRBD1. The clonotype originates from a male donor in good health and CMV-seronegative. CDR3 amino acids: CASRPTGKNEKLFF. CDR3 nucleotides: TGTGCCAGCAGACCGACAGGGAAAAATGAAAAACTGTTTTTT.